This paragraph covers one T cell receptor (beta chain) sequence. Assay: immunoSEQ multiplex PCR; the TCRdb copy retains only in-frame clones and omits some. The sample includes 250,000 to 300,000 clones, 85% to 90% of them seen just once. Either two negative PCRs, clearance, or symptom resolution qualified Cohort 3 donors as recovered. This entry is derived from a study of blood T cell repertoires in COVID-19. This sequence originates from a woman aged 55 to 70 who had recovered from COVID-19. Sequences were obtained from PBMCs or T cells enriched from blood (not recorded which).

The CDR3 loop reads CASSLEVTGNQPQHF. As DNA, the CDR3 is TGTGCCAGCAGCTTAGAGGTTACAGGCAATCAGCCCCAGCATTTT. The chain has TRBV7-9 and TRBJ1-5; D gene uncertain. Germline CDR1 reads SEHNR; CDR2 reads FQNEAQ (reference sequence). The CDR3 loop spans 15 amino acids. V gave up 1 base and J gave up 2 bases, with 9 bases separating them.